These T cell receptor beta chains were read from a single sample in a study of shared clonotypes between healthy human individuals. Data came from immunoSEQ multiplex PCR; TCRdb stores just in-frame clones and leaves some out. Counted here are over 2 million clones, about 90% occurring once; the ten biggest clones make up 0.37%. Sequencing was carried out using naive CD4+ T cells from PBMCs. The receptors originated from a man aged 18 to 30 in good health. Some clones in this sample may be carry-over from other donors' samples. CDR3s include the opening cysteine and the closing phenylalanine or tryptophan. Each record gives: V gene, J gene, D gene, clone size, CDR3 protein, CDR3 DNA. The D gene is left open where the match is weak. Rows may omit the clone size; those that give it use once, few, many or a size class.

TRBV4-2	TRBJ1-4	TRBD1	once	CASSLSTGVTNEKLFF	TGTGCCAGCAGCCTTAGTACAGGGGTTACTAATGAAAAACTGTTTTTT
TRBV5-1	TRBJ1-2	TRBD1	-	CASSLSGTGVYGYTF	TGCGCCAGCAGCTTGTCCGGGACAGGGGTCTATGGCTACACCTTC
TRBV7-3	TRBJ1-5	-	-	CASSLRPGDHPQHF	TGTGCCAGCAGCTTACGGCCAGGGGATCATCCCCAGCATTTT
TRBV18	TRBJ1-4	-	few	CASSPPGLSNEKLFF	TGTGCCAGCTCACCTCCGGGACTGAGCAACGAAAAACTGTTTTTT
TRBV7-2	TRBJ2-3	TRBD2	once	CASSNPIAGRTDTQYF	TGTGCCAGCAGCAATCCTATAGCGGGGAGGACAGATACGCAGTATTTT
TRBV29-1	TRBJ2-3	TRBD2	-	CSVVVLAASTDTQYF	TGCAGCGTTGTGGTGCTAGCGGCTAGCACAGATACGCAGTATTTT
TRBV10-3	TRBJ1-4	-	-	CAISEESMGIPNEKLFF	TGTGCCATCAGTGAGGAATCTATGGGGATTCCTAATGAAAAACTGTTTTTT
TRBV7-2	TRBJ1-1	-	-	CASSLGRVQNTEAFF	TGTGCCAGCAGCTTGGGCCGGGTGCAGAACACTGAAGCTTTCTTT
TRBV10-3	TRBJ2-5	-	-	CAISGRGGETQYF	TGTGCCATCAGTGGTAGAGGGGGGGAGACCCAGTACTTC
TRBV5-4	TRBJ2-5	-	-	CASRDTRVLQETQYF	TGTGCCAGCAGGGACACGCGGGTGTTACAAGAGACCCAGTACTTC
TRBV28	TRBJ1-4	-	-	CASSSFGGEKLFF	TGTGCCAGCAGTAGCTTCGGGGGTGAAAAACTGTTTTTT
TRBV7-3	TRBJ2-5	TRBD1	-	CASSFTGGYGETQYF	TGTGCCAGCAGCTTTACAGGGGGCTACGGGGAGACCCAGTACTTC
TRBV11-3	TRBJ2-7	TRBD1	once	CASSAGQASEQYF	TGTGCCAGCAGCGCGGGACAGGCCTCCGAGCAGTACTTC
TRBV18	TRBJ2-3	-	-	CASSPTESTDTQYF	TGTGCCAGCTCCCCCACAGAGAGCACAGATACGCAGTATTTT
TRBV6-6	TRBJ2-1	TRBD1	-	CASIRWWGQGSNEQFF	TGTGCCAGCATAAGGTGGTGGGGACAGGGCAGCAATGAGCAGTTCTTC
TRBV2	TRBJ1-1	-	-	CASSELQGSNTEAFF	TGTGCCAGCAGTGAACTTCAGGGGTCCAACACTGAAGCTTTCTTT
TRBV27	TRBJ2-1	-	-	CASSPRDRSSYNEQFF	TGTGCCAGCAGTCCACGGGACCGAAGTTCCTACAATGAGCAGTTCTTC
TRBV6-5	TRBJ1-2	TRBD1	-	CASRGQGFDYGYTF	TGTGCCAGCAGAGGACAGGGTTTTGACTATGGCTACACCTTC
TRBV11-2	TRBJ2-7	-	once	CASSLRYEQYF	TGTGCCAGCAGCTTGAGGTACGAGCAGTACTTC
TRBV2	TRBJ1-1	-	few	CASGGGPRTEAFF	TGTGCCAGCGGGGGCGGGCCGAGGACTGAAGCTTTCTTT
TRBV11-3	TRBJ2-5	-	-	CASSLALGGTQYF	TGTGCCAGCAGCTTAGCTCTTGGTGGGACCCAGTACTTC
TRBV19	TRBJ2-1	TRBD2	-	CASLRQGLAGSEQFF	TGTGCCAGTTTACGACAGGGACTAGCGGGAAGTGAGCAGTTCTTC
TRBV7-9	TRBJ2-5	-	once	CASSLGALNQQYF	TGTGCCAGCAGCCTCGGGGCCCTGAACCAGCAGTACTTC
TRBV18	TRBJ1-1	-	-	CASSPDGVKAFF	TGTGCCAGCTCACCGGACGGGGTAAAAGCTTTCTTT
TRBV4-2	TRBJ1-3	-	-	CASSQDGNSGSGNTIYF	TGTGCCAGCAGCCAAGACGGGAACAGCGGCTCTGGAAACACCATATATTTT
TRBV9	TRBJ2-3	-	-	CASSVDPITDTQYF	TGTGCCAGCAGCGTAGACCCAATCACAGATACGCAGTATTTT
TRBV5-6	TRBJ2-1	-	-	CASSQGRPREQFF	TGTGCCAGCAGCCAGGGTCGGCCTAGGGAGCAGTTCTTC
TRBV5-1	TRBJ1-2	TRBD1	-	CASSLEGARGYGYTF	TGCGCCAGCAGCTTGGAGGGGGCGCGTGGATATGGCTACACCTTC
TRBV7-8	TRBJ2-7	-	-	CASSLGWYYEQYF	TGTGCCAGCAGCTTAGGGTGGTATTACGAGCAGTACTTC
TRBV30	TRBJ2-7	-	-	CAWSEGMSSYEQYF	TGTGCCTGGAGTGAGGGTATGAGCTCCTACGAGCAGTACTTC
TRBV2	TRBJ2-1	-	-	CASSDDTDNEQFF	TGTGCCAGCAGTGATGACACTGACAATGAGCAGTTCTTC
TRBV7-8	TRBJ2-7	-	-	CASSPKRIGYEQYF	TGTGCCAGCAGCCCAAAGCGGATAGGGTACGAGCAGTACTTC
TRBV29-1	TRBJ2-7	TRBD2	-	CSVVTGTSVHEQYF	TGCAGCGTTGTTACCGGGACTAGCGTTCACGAGCAGTACTTC
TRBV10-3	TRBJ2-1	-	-	CAINGGSLSRNEQFF	TGTGCCATCAACGGAGGATCATTAAGTAGGAATGAGCAGTTCTTC
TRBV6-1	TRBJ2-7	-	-	CASSAGLSEPYEQYF	TGTGCCAGCAGTGCCGGACTGTCAGAGCCTTACGAGCAGTACTTC
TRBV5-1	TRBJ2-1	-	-	CASSLAVGSSYNEQFF	TGCGCCAGCAGCTTGGCCGTCGGGAGCTCCTACAATGAGCAGTTCTTC
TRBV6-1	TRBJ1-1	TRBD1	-	CASIRTGVTEAFF	TGTGCCAGCATCCGGACAGGGGTCACTGAAGCTTTCTTT
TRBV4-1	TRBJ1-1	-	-	CASSQERARNTEAFF	TGCGCCAGCAGCCAAGAAAGGGCGAGGAACACTGAAGCTTTCTTT
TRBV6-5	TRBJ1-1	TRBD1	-	CASSQGGFEAFF	TGTGCCAGCAGCCAGGGGGGTTTTGAAGCTTTCTTT
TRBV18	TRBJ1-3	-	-	CASSDWTVISGNTIYF	TGTGCCAGCTCAGACTGGACGGTTATCTCTGGAAACACCATATATTTT
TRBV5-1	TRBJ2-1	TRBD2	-	CASSLAPRGTSDRDEQFF	TGCGCCAGCAGCTTGGCTCCGCGTGGGACTAGCGATAGGGATGAGCAGTTCTTC
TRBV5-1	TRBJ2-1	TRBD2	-	CASSRTGLAVNNEQFF	TGCGCCAGCAGCCGTACGGGACTAGCGGTTAACAATGAGCAGTTCTTC
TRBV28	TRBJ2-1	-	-	CASSTTSLPHNEQFF	TGTGCCAGCAGCACCACTAGCCTCCCCCATAATGAGCAGTTCTTC
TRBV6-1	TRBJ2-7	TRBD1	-	CASRPGTGGDEQYF	TGTGCCAGCAGGCCCGGGACAGGGGGCGACGAGCAGTACTTC
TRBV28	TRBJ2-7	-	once	CASSLRAWGNYEQYF	TGTGCCAGCAGTTTAAGGGCCTGGGGAAACTACGAGCAGTACTTC
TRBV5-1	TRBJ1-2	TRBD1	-	CASSPGQGIYGYTF	TGCGCCAGCAGCCCAGGACAGGGGATTTATGGCTACACCTTC
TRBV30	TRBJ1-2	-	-	CAWSAGEPRTYGYTF	TGTGCCTGGAGTGCCGGGGAACCGAGAACCTATGGCTACACCTTC
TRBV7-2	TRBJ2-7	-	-	CASSQSRGRAYEQYF	TGTGCCAGCAGCCAAAGTCGGGGCCGGGCCTACGAGCAGTACTTC
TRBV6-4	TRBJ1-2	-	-	CASSDSPTGLGSSNYGYTF	TGTGCCAGCAGTGACTCCCCTACTGGATTAGGGTCTTCTAACTATGGCTACACCTTC
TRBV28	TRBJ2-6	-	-	CASSTGGTGANVLTF	TGTGCCAGCAGTACCGGGGGCACTGGGGCCAACGTCCTGACTTTC
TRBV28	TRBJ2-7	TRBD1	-	CASSITGGYYEQYF	TGTGCCAGCAGCATAACAGGGGGCTACTACGAGCAGTACTTC
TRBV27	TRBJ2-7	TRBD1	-	CASSSSGTGVYEQYF	TGTGCCAGCAGTTCCTCCGGGACAGGGGTCTACGAGCAGTACTTC